This TCR beta chain was captured by sequencing in a study of a mutant IDH1 vaccine in newly diagnosed glioma. Study overall: Mean patient age was around 40 years; approximately 60% were male and approximately 38% female. Most had both radiotherapy and temozolomide beforehand; others had only one.

Data came from immunoSEQ multiplex PCR; TCRdb stores just in-frame clones and leaves some out. Of roughly 60,000 clones listed, 84% were seen once; the top ten hold roughly 3.5%. Time point indicated: week 11, during vaccination. Doses consisted of 300 ug of mutant IDH1 20-mer peptide each, paired with topical imiquimod. V was shortened by 0 bases and J by 5 bases, with 5 bases between the two germline ends. Germline CDR1 SGHNT, CDR2 YYREEE (reference sequence). This CDR3 is built from 13 residues. Notes on this clone: Its antigen is unidentified.

The V call is TRBV5-4, the J call TRBJ1-4; D gene ambiguous. This clonotype originated in a man aged 30 to 39 with glioma. The material sequenced was PBMCs, taken from a glioma patient whose treatment included an IDH1 peptide vaccine. The CDR3, as DNA: TGTGCCAGCAGCTTGGAACAAAATGAAAAACTGTTTTTT. Residues: CASSLEQNEKLFF.